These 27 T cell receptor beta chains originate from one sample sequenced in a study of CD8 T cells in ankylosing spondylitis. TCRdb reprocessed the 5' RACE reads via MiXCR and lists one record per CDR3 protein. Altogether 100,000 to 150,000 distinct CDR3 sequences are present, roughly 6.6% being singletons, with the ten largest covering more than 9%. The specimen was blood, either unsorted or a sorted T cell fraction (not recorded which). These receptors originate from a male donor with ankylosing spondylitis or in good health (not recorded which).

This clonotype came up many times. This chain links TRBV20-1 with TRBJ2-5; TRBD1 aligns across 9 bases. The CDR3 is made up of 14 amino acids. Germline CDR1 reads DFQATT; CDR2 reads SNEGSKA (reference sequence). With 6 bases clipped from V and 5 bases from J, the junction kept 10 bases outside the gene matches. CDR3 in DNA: TGCAGTGCCCTTGGACAGGGGAAGGACGAGACCCAGTACTTC. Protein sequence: CSALGQGKDETQYF.

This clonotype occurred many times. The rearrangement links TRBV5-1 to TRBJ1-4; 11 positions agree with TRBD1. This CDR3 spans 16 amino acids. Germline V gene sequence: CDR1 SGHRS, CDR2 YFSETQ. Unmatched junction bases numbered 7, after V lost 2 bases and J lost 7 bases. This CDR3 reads CASSLSPGQGVEKLFF. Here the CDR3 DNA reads TGCGCCAGCAGCTTAAGCCCGGGACAGGGGGTTGAAAAACTGTTTTTT.

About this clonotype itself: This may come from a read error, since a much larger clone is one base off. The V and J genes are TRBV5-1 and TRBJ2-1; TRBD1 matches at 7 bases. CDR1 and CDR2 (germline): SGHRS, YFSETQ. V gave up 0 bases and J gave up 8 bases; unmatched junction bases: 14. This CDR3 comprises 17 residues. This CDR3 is CASSLVKLVTGSYEQFF. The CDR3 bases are TGCGCCAGCAGCTTGGTAAAACTAGTGACAGGGAGTTATGAGCAGTTCTTC. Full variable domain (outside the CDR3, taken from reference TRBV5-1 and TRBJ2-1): KAGVTQTPRYLIKTRGQQVTLSCSPISGHRSVSWYQQTPGQGLQFLFEYFSETQRNKGNFPGRFSGRQFSNSRSEMNVSTLELGDSALYLCASSLVKLVTGSYEQFFGPGTRLTVL.

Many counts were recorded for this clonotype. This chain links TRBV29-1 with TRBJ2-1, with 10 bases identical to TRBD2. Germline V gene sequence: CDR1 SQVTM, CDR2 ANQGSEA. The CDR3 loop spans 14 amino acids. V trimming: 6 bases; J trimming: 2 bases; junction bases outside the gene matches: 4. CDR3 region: CSVEGLATYNEQFF. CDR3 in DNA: TGCAGCGTGGAGGGACTAGCGACCTACAATGAGCAGTTCTTC.

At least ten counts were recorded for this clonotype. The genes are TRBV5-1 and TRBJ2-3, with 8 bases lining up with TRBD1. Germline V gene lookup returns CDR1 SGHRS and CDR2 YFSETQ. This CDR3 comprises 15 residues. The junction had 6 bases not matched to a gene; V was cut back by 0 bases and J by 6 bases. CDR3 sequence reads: CASSLGQGLGDTQYF. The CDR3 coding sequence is TGCGCCAGCAGCTTGGGACAGGGGCTAGGGGATACGCAGTATTTT.

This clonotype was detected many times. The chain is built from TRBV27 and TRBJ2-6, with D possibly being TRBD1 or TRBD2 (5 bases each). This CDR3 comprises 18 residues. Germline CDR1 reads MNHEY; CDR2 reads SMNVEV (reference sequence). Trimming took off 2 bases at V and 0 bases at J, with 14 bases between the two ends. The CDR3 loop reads CASSLGAGTLSGANVLTF. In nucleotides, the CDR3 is TGTGCCAGCAGTTTAGGCGCAGGGACCCTCTCTGGGGCCAACGTCCTGACTTTC. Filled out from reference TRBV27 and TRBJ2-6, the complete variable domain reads EAQVTQNPRYLITVTGKKLTVTCSQNMNHEYMSWYRQDPGLGLRQIYYSMNVEVTDKGDVPEGYKVSRKEKRNFPLILESPSPNQTSLYFCASSLGAGTLSGANVLTFGAGSRLTVL.

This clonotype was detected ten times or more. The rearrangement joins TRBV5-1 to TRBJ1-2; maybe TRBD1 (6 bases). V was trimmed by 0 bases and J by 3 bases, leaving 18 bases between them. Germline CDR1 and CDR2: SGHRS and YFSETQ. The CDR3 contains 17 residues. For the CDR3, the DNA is TGCGCCAGCAGCTTGGAAGGGACACACTATACGGACTATGGCTACACCTTC. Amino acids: CASSLEGTHYTDYGYTF.

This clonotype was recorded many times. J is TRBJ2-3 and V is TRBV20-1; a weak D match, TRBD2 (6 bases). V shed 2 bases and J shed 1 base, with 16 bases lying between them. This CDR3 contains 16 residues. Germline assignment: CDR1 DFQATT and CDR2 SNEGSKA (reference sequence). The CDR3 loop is CSARRLVGPGTDTQYF. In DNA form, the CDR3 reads TGCAGTGCTAGAAGACTAGTAGGCCCTGGCACAGATACGCAGTATTTT.

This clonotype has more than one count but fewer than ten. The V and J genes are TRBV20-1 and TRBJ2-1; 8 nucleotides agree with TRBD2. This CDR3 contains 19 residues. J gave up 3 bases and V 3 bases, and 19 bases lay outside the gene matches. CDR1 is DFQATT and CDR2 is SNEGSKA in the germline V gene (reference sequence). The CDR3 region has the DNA TGCAGTGCTAGCGGGCCGGGATGGATAGCGGGGAAGAACTACAATGAGCAGTTCTTC. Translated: CSASGPGWIAGKNYNEQFF.

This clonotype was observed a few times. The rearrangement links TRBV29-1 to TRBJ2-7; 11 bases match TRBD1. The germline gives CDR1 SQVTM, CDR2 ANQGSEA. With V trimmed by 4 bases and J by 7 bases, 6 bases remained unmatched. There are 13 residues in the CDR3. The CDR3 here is CSVVGQGVIEQYF. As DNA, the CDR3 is TGCAGCGTTGTGGGACAGGGGGTAATTGAGCAGTACTTC.

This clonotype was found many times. The CDR3 reads CASSLENTPLEETQYF. The CDR3 DNA reads as TGCGCCAGCAGCTTGGAAAATACCCCTCTGGAGGAGACCCAGTACTTC. The genes are TRBV5-1 and TRBJ2-5; no clear D gene. CDR3 size: 16 residues. The V and J ends lost 0 bases and 5 bases respectively, with 17 bases between them. Germline CDR1 and CDR2: SGHRS and YFSETQ.

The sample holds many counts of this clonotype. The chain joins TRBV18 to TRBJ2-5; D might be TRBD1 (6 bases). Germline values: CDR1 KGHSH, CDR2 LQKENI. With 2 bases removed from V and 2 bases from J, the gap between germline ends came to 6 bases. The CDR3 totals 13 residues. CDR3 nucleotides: TGTGCCAGCTCACCAGACAGGCAAGAGACCCAGTACTTC. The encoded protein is CASSPDRQETQYF.

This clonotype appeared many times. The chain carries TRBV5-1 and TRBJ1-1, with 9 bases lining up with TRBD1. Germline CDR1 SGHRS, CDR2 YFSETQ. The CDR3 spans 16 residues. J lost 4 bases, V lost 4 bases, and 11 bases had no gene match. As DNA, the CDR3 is TGCGCCAGCAGCACGGGACAGGGCGGAGGTGGCACTGAAGCTTTCTTT. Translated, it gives CASSTGQGGGGTEAFF.

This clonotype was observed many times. CDR3 coding DNA: TGTGCCACCAGTGGGGGTGGACAGGGAACCTATGGCTACACCTTC. Translation gives CATSGGGQGTYGYTF. The chain carries TRBV24-1 and TRBJ1-2, with 8 nucleotides matching TRBD1. The CDR3 totals 15 residues. Looked up from germline, CDR1 is KGHDR and CDR2 is SFDVKD. Trimming cost V 5 bases and J 4 bases; bases outside gene matches: 8.

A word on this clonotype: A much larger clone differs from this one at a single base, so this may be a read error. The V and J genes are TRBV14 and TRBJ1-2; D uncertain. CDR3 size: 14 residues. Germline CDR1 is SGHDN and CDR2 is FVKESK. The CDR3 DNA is TGTGCCAGCAGCCAAGACCCGGGAGACTATGGCTACCCCTTC. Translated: CASSQDPGDYGYPF.

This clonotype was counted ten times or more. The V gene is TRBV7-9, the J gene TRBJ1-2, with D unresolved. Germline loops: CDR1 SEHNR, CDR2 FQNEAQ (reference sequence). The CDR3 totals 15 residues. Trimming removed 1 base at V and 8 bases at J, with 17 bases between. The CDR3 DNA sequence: TGTGCCAGCAGCTTAGTTCCGTGCCGATCCTGCGGCTACACCTTC. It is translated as CASSLVPCRSCGYTF. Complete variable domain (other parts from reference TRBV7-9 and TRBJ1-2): DTGVSQNPRHKITKRGQNVTFRCDPISEHNRLYWYRQTLGQGPEFLTYFQNEAQLEKSRLLSDRFSAERPKGSFSTLEIQRTEQGDSAMYLCASSLVPCRSCGYTFGSGTRLTVV.

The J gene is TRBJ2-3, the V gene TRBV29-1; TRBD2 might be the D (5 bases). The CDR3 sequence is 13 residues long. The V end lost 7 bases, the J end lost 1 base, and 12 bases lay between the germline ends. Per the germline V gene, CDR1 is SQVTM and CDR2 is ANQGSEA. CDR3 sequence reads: CSGLTRGTDTQYF. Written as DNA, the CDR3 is TGCAGCGGCTTAACGAGGGGCACAGATACGCAGTATTTT.

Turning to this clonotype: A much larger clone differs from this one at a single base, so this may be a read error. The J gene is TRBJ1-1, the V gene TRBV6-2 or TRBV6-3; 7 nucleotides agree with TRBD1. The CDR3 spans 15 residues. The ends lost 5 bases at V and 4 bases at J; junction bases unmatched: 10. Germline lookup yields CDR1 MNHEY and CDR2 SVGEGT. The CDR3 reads CASSDPGEGATEAFF. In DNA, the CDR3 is TGTGCCAGCAGTGATCCCGGAGAGGGGGCCACTGAAGCTTTCTTT.

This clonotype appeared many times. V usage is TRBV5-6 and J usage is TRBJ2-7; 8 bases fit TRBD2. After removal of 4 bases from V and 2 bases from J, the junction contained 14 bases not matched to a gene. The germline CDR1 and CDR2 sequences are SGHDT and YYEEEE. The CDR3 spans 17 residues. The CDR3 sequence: CASSLGTSGLPTYEQYF. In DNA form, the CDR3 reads TGTGCCAGCAGCCTGGGAACTAGCGGCCTCCCTACCTACGAGCAGTACTTC. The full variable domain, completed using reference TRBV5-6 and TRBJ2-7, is DAGVTQSPTHLIKTRGQQVTLRCSPKSGHDTVSWYQQALGQGPQFIFQYYEEEERQRGNFPDRFSGHQFPNYSSELNVNALLLGDSALYLCASSLGTSGLPTYEQYFGPGTRLTVT.

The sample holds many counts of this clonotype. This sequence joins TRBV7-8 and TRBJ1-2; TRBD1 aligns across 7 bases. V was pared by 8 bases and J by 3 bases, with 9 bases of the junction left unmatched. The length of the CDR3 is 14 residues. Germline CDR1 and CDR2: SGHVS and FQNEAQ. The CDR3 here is CASGMGGGDYGYTF. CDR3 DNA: TGTGCCAGCGGAATGGGAGGGGGCGACTATGGCTACACCTTC.

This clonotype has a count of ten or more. Here the CDR3 DNA reads TGCGCCAGCAGCCAAGACGGGTCTGAGACCCAGTACTTC. Translation: CASSQDGSETQYF. The J gene is TRBJ2-5, the V gene TRBV4-1; D unclear. V was clipped by 0 bases and J by 5 bases, with 7 bases between them. CDR1 is MGHRA and CDR2 is YSYEKL in the germline V gene. The CDR3 covers 13 residues.

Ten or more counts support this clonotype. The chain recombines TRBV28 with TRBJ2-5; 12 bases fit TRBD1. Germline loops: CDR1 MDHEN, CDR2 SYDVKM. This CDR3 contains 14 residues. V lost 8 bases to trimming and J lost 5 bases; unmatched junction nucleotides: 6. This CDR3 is CASSRDRGRETQYF. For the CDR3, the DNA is TGTGCCAGCTCCCGGGACAGGGGGCGCGAGACCCAGTACTTC.

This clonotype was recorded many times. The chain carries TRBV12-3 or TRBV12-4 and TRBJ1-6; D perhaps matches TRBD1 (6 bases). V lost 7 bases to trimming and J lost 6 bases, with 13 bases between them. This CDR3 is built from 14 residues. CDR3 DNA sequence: TGTGCCAGCAAGAGGGAGGGGGGTAATTCACCCCTCCACTTT. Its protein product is CASKREGGNSPLHF.

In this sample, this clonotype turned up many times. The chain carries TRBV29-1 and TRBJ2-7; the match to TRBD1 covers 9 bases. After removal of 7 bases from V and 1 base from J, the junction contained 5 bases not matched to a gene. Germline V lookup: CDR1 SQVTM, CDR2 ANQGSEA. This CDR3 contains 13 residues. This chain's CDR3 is CSARDRVSYEQYF. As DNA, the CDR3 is TGCAGCGCCCGGGACAGGGTTTCCTACGAGCAGTACTTC.

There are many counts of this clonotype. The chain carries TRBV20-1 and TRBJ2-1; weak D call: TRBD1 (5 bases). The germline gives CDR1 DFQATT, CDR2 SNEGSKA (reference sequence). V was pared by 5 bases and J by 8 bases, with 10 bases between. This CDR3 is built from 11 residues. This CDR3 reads CSAGVGDEQFF. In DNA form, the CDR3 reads TGCAGTGCTGGGGTAGGGGATGAGCAGTTCTTC.

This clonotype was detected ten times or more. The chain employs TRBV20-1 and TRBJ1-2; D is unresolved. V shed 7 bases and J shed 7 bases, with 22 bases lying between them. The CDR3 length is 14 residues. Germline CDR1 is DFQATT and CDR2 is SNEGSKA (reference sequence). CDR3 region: CSVLIEWGGGGYTF. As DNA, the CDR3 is TGCAGTGTTTTGATAGAGTGGGGAGGAGGTGGCTACACCTTC.

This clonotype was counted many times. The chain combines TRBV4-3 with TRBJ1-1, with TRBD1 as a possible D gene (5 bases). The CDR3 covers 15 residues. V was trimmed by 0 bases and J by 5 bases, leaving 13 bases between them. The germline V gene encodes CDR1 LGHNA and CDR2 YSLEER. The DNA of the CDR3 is TGCGCCAGCAGCCAAGATCCGGGGGGAGGGACTGAAGCTTTCTTT. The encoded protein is CASSQDPGGGTEAFF.